This TCR beta chain derives from a study of naive and memory T cell subsets. Two oligonucleotides, mixed equimolar, formed the beta constant-region primer covering TRBC1 and TRBC2. Four rounds of PCR amplified the ligated cDNA using nested alpha and beta constant-region primers plus SP2. TCRdb re-called the UMI-ligation and nested PCR reads through MiXCR, storing one row per CDR3 protein. The sample contains roughly 98,000 distinct CDR3 sequences, roughly 7.3% of which appear only once. Losses at the gene ends were 6 bases for V and 7 bases for J; bases not matched to a gene: 14. CDR3 length equals 16 residues. The germline V gene has CDR1 SNHLY and CDR2 FYNNEI.

The chain couples TRBV2 to TRBJ2-3; the match to TRBD2 covers 9 bases. The sample comprised central memory CD4+ T cells from blood. The TCR sequence derives from a human donor in good health. As DNA, the CDR3 is TGTGCCAGCAGCCTCGGGCTAGCGGGATCCGGGAATACGCAGTATTTT. Residues: CASSLGLAGSGNTQYF.